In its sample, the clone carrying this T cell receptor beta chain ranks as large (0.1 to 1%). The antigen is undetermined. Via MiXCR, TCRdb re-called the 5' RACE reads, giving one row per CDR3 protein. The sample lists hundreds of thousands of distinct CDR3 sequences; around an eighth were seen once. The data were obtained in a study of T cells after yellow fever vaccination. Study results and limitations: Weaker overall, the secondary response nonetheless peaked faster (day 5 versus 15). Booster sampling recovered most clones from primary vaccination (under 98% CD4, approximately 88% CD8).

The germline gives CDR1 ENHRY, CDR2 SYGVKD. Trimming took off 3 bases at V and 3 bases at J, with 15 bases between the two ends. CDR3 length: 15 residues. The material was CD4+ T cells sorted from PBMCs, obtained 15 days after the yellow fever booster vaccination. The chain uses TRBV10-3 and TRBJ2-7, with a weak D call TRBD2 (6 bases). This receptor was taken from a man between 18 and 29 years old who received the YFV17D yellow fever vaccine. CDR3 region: CAISDPGLPNYEQYF. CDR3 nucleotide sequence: TGTGCCATCAGTGACCCGGGACTTCCTAACTACGAGCAGTACTTC.